The 16 T cell receptor beta chains listed next were all sequenced from one sample in a study of T cells after yellow fever vaccination. Each CDR3 protein is one row after TCRdb ran MiXCR on the 5' RACE reads. The table has roughly 30,000 distinct CDR3 sequences, under 12% seen once; the top ten hold less than 15%. The input for sequencing was PBMCs, either bulk or a sorted T-cell subset (CD4+, CD8+, memory, or dextramer-sorted; not recorded which), taken less than 18 days after the first yellow fever vaccination. These receptors were collected from a man in his late teens or twenties who received the YFV17D yellow fever vaccine.

This clonotype came up many times. The rearrangement links TRBV28 to TRBJ1-6; possibly TRBD1 for D (5 bases). The CDR3 has 16 residues. V lost 6 bases and J 0 bases, leaving 12 bases between the germline ends. The germline CDR1 and CDR2 sequences are MDHEN and SYDVKM. As DNA, the CDR3 is TGTGCCAGCAGCCAGGGCTGGAGCTCCTATAATTCACCCCTCCACTTT. Amino acid sequence: CASSQGWSSYNSPLHF.

This clonotype was counted at least ten times. The chain joins TRBV29-1 to TRBJ2-6; TRBD1 is a possible D gene (6 bases). Looked up from germline, CDR1 is SQVTM and CDR2 is ANQGSEA. V lost 4 bases and J 0 bases, leaving 16 bases between the germline ends. CDR3 size: 17 residues. CDR3 sequence reads: CSVGWGLGASGANVLTF. CDR3 DNA sequence: TGCAGCGTTGGTTGGGGTTTGGGGGCCTCTGGGGCCAACGTCCTGACTTTC.

On this clonotype: Just one base apart from a much larger clone, this may be a read error. The V and J genes are TRBV7-2 and TRBJ1-4, with D possibly matching TRBD1 (5 bases). This CDR3 is 15 amino acids long. Germline V CDR1 and CDR2: SGHTA, FQGNSA. The CDR3 DNA follows: TGTGCCAGCAGCTTATATGGGGCAACGGATGAAAAACTGTCTTTT. The encoded protein is CASSLYGATDEKLSF.

In this sample, this clonotype turned up many times. The chain employs TRBV6-6 and TRBJ1-5; D is uncertain. The V end was cut by 6 bases, the J end by 7 bases, with 7 bases between. This CDR3 comprises 11 residues. In germline, CDR1 is MNHNY, CDR2 SVGAGI (reference sequence). The CDR3 bases are TGTGCCAGCAGCTCCGAACAGCCCCAGCATTTT. Translated, it gives CASSSEQPQHF.

This clonotype occurred many times. The chain links TRBV15 to TRBJ2-1; 10 bases line up with TRBD1. The trim removed 8 bases at V and 3 bases at J, leaving 4 bases unmatched. Looked up from germline, CDR1 is LNHNV and CDR2 is YYDKDF (reference sequence). CDR3 size: 14 residues. This CDR3 reads CATGQGESYNEQFF. Written as DNA, the CDR3 is TGTGCCACCGGACAGGGGGAAAGCTACAATGAGCAGTTCTTC.

This clonotype was counted ten times or more. This chain links TRBV29-1 with TRBJ1-1; D possibly corresponds to TRBD1 (5 bases). The CDR3 is 12 residues long. Per germline, CDR1 SQVTM and CDR2 ANQGSEA. Trimming left V 3 bases short and J 3 bases short, with 8 bases between. This CDR3 reads CSVDPGHTEAFF. The DNA of the CDR3 is TGCAGCGTTGACCCGGGACACACTGAAGCTTTCTTT.

This clonotype occurred many times. The chain has TRBV20-1 and TRBJ2-2; the D gene is possibly TRBD2 (7 bases). CDR1 is DFQATT and CDR2 is SNEGSKA in the germline V gene (reference sequence). This CDR3 is built from 17 residues. Trimming took 0 bases from V and 3 from J, leaving 17 bases between them. The CDR3 region is CSARDPGAGAHTGELFF. The DNA of the CDR3 is TGCAGTGCTAGAGACCCAGGGGCGGGGGCCCACACCGGGGAGCTGTTTTTT.

This clonotype was seen at least ten times. The chain has TRBV6-1 and TRBJ1-6; 7 nucleotides align to TRBD1. V lost 1 base, J lost 10 bases, and 4 bases stayed unmatched. Germline values: CDR1 MNHNS, CDR2 SASEGT. The CDR3 runs to 14 residues. The chain's CDR3 is CASSEGDSLSPLHF. DNA of the CDR3: TGTGCCAGCAGTGAAGGGGACAGTCTCTCACCCCTCCACTTT.

This clonotype has ten or more counts. The rearrangement joins TRBV10-3 to TRBJ2-6; no clear D gene. V shed 5 bases and J shed 3 bases, with 5 bases lying between them. Germline CDR1 ENHRY, CDR2 SYGVKD. The CDR3 spans 13 residues. The CDR3 bases are TGTGCCATCAGTCTTGGTGGGGCCAACGTCCTGACTTTC. Amino acids: CAISLGGANVLTF.

This clonotype appeared many times. The chain combines TRBV30 with TRBJ2-6; D gene ambiguous. Trimming stripped 5 bases from V and 4 bases from J, with 12 bases between. The CDR3 has 14 amino acids. The germline CDR1 and CDR2 sequences are GTSNPN and SVGIG (reference sequence). The CDR3 DNA reads TGTGCCTGGGGGCTTACCGGGGGGGCCAACGTCCTGACTTTC. Amino acid sequence: CAWGLTGGANVLTF.

In its sample, this clonotype was seen many times. The CDR3 region is CASSPGDGYTF. For the CDR3, the DNA is TGTGCCAGCTCACCAGGGGATGGCTACACCTTC. V is TRBV18 and J is TRBJ1-2, with D unclear. The CDR3 has 11 residues. V lost 2 bases and J lost 6, with 4 bases in between. Germline CDR1 and CDR2: KGHSH and LQKENI.

This clonotype has a count of ten or more. The chain links TRBV20-1 to TRBJ2-3; 9 nucleotides match TRBD1. CDR1 DFQATT and CDR2 SNEGSKA come from the germline V gene (reference sequence). The V gene end was trimmed by 6 bases and the J gene end by 4 bases; junction bases not matched to a gene: 11. The CDR3 is made up of 15 amino acids. DNA of the CDR3: TGCAGTGCAATATCTACGGACAGGGGATCAGATACGCAGTATTTT. Translation: CSAISTDRGSDTQYF.

This clonotype was counted at least ten times. This sequence joins TRBV24-1 and TRBJ2-7; D uncertain. There are 13 residues in the CDR3. V gave up 1 base and J gave up 4 bases, with 7 bases separating them. Germline CDR1 KGHDR, CDR2 SFDVKD. The CDR3, as DNA: TGTGCCACCAGTGATTTCGACACGTACGAGCAGTACTTC. This sequence encodes CATSDFDTYEQYF.

In its sample, this clonotype was seen many times. The V gene is TRBV20-1, the J gene TRBJ1-2, with D maybe TRBD1 (6 bases). This CDR3 has 13 amino acids. V was cut by 6 bases and J by 7 bases, with 18 bases left in between. Per the germline V gene, CDR1 is DFQATT and CDR2 is SNEGSKA (reference sequence). The CDR3 nucleotides read TGCAGTGCCTCAGGATTGGGGGCGAGTGGCTACACCTTC. Residues: CSASGLGASGYTF.

Comments on this clonotype: This may stem from a read error, because a much larger clone lies one nucleotide away. The V and J genes are TRBV13 and TRBJ1-1; no firm D call. Germline V gives CDR1 PRHDT, CDR2 FYEKMQ (reference sequence). This CDR3 comprises 12 residues. The CDR3 sequence: CASILGGPEAFF. The CDR3 nucleotides are TGTGCCAGCATCTTAGGAGGGCCGGAAGCTTTCTTT.

This clonotype occurred many times. V is TRBV5-6 and J is TRBJ1-2; TRBD1 might be the D (5 bases). V was pared by 2 bases and J by 3 bases, with 11 bases between. This CDR3 comprises 14 residues. Germline CDR1 SGHDT, CDR2 YYEEEE. CDR3 amino acids: CASSFPGQDYGYTF. CDR3 nucleotides: TGTGCCAGCAGCTTCCCGGGGCAAGACTATGGCTACACCTTC.